This T cell receptor (beta chain) comes out of a study of T-cell reconstitution after alpha-beta-depleted transplantation in children. The study, taken as a whole, reports: It was reported that alpha-beta T cells came from several hundred expanded graft clones (about two months after transplant). Surviving recipient T cells and thymic progenitors underlay high day-60 TCRbeta diversity in some patients.

This clonotype was picked up a small number of times. Its antigen is as yet unknown. Germline CDR1 and CDR2: ENHRY and SYGVKD. The V gene lost 4 bases and the J gene lost 5 bases, with 9 bases spanning the gap. The CDR3 runs to 13 residues. TCRbeta library construction was performed incorporating unique molecular identifiers. TCRdb analysed the PCR reads with MiXCR anew, one entry per CDR3 protein. The sample has roughly 570,000 distinct CDR3 sequences, 27% seen once. The specimen comprised PBMCs, sampled before TCRalphabeta/CD19-depleted stem cell transplant. The genes are TRBV10-3 and TRBJ2-1; the D gene is possibly TRBD1 (6 bases). This TCR was sampled from a boy younger than two with Wiskott-Aldrich syndrome, due to receive a stem cell transplant. CDR3 nucleotide sequence: TGTGCCATCAGTGTTGGGGGCCACAATGAGCAGTTCTTC. Translated: CAISVGGHNEQFF.